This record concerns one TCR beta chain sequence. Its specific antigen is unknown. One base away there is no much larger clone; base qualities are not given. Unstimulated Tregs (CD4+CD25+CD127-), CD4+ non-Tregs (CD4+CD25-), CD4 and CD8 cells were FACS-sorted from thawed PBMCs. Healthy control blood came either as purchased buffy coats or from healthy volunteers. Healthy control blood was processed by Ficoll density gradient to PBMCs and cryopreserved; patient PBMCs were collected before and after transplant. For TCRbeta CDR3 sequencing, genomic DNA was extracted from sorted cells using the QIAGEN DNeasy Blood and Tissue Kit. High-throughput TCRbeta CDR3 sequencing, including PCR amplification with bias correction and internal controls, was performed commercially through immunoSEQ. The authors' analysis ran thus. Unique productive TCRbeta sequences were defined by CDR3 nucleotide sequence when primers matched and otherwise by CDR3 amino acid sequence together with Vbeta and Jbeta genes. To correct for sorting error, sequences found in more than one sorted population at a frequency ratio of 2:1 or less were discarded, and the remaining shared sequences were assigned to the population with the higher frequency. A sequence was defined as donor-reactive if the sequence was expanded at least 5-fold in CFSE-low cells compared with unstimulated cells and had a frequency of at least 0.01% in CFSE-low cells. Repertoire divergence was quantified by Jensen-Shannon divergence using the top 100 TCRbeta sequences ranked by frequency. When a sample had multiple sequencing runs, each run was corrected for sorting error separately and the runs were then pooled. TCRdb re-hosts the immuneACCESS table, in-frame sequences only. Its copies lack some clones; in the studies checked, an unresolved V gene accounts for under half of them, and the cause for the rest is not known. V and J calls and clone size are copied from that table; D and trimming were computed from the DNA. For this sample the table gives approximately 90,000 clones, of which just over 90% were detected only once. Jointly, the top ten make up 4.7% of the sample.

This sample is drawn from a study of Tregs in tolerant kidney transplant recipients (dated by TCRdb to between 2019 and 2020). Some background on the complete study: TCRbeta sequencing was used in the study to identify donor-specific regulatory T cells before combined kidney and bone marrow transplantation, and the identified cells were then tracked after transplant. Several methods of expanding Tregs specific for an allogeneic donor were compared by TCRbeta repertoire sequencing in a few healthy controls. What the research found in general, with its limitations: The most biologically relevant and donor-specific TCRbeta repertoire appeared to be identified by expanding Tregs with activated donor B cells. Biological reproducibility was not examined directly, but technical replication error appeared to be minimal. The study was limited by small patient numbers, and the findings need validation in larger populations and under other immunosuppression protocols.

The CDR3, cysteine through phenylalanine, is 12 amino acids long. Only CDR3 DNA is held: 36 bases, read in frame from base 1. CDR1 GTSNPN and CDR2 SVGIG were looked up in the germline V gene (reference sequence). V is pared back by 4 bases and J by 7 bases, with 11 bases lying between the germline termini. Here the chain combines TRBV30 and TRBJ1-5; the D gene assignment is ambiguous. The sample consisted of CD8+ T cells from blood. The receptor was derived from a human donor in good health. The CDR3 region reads CAWTPRGQPQHF. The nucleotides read TGTGCCTGGACTCCAAGAGGGCAGCCCCAGCATTTT. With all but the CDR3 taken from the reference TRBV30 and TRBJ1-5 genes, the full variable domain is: SQTIHQWPATLVQPVGSPLSLECTVEGTSNPNLYWYRQAAGRGLQLLFYSVGIGQISSEVPQNLSASRPQDRQFILSSKKLLLSDSGFYLCAWTPRGQPQHFGDGTRLSIL.